These T cell receptor beta chains were read from a single sample in a study of identical twins. Via MiXCR, TCRdb re-called the 5' RACE reads, giving one row per CDR3 protein. Of 1.5 million to 2 million distinct CDR3 sequences listed, about 32% are singletons. Specimen: cord blood. Receptor source: a newborn girl in good health. Each CDR3 is given with its conserved first and last residue. Fields, in order: clone size, J gene, V gene, D gene, CDR3 DNA, CDR3 protein. The D gene is left open where the match is weak. Not all rows give a size; the values are once, few, many and, for expanded clones, a class.

>.|TRBJ2-1|TRBV6-5|.
TGTGCCAGCAGTTACTCGATTGGGTCAACCTACAATGAGCAGTTCTTC
CASSYSIGSTYNEQFF
>.|TRBJ2-7|TRBV7-9|.
TGTGCCAGCAGCTTAGGGTCCAGAAACGAGCAGTACTTC
CASSLGSRNEQYF
>.|TRBJ2-5|TRBV15|.
TGTGCCACCAGCAGAGATGAGTGGGGGTTGCTAGTCCAAGAGACCCAGTACTTC
CATSRDEWGLLVQETQYF
>.|TRBJ2-7|TRBV4-1|.
TGCGCCAGCAGCCCCCGGGTCCTCTTCTACGAGCAGTACTTC
CASSPRVLFYEQYF
>.|TRBJ1-6|TRBV5-4|.
TGTGTCAGCAGCACCACAGGGAGCTCCTATAATTCACCCCTCCACTTT
CVSSTTGSSYNSPLHF
>.|TRBJ1-5|TRBV20-1|TRBD1
TGCAGTGCCTATGACAGGGAAGGTCAGCCCCAGCATTTT
CSAYDREGQPQHF
>.|TRBJ1-4|TRBV12-3/TRBV12-4|.
TGTGCCAGCAGTAAGCCAGGGGTGGACCTTAATGAAAAACTGTTTTTT
CASSKPGVDLNEKLFF
>few|TRBJ1-4|TRBV10-1|.
TGCGCCAGCAGTGAGTCGATCATGGTTGGCGAAAAACTGTTTTTT
CASSESIMVGEKLFF
>.|TRBJ1-2|TRBV20-1|TRBD1
TGCAGTGCTAGGGGGACAGAAGATGGCTACACCTTC
CSARGTEDGYTF
>.|TRBJ1-2|TRBV3-1|TRBD1
TGTGCCAGCAGGCCGACAGGGCTCTATGGCTACACCTTC
CASRPTGLYGYTF
>.|TRBJ1-2|TRBV28|TRBD1
TGTGCCAGCAGCCCCGACAGGGCTCCTAACTGTGGCTACACCTTC
CASSPDRAPNCGYTF
>.|TRBJ2-7|TRBV4-1|.
TGCGCCAGCAGCCATATTTTTGCCATGGTCGGCTACAATGAGCAGTACTTC
CASSHIFAMVGYNEQYF
>.|TRBJ2-6|TRBV5-1|.
TGCGCCAGCAGTATCGCTGCTGGGGCCAACGTCCTGACTTTC
CASSIAAGANVLTF
>.|TRBJ1-2|TRBV3-1|TRBD1
TGTGCCAGCAGCCCCCTATTCCGGGACAGGGGGCTTATACGGGGCTACACCTTC
CASSPLFRDRGLIRGYTF
>.|TRBJ1-5|TRBV7-8|.
TGTGCCAGCAGCTTAGGGCCGGTCAATCAGCCCCAGCATTTT
CASSLGPVNQPQHF
>.|TRBJ2-1|TRBV18|TRBD1
TGTGCCAGCTCACAGGGGACAGGGCACAATGAGCAGTTCTTC
CASSQGTGHNEQFF
>.|TRBJ2-4|TRBV7-8|.
TGTGCCAGCAGCGGAGCGTTCCGGGCGGCCAAAAACATTCAGTACTTC
CASSGAFRAAKNIQYF
>.|TRBJ2-7|TRBV4-2|.
TGTGCCAGCAGCCAGGACCTTCTCGATGAGCAGTACTTC
CASSQDLLDEQYF
>few|TRBJ1-2|TRBV27|.
TGTGCCAGCGGAAGACAGGCCATCTATGGCTACACCTTC
CASGRQAIYGYTF
>.|TRBJ2-1|TRBV6-1|.
TGTGCCAGCAGTGATAGGGGATGGACGTACAATGGGCAGTTCTTC
CASSDRGWTYNGQFF
>.|TRBJ2-2|TRBV6-5|.
TGTGCCAGCAGTTACTCGTGGGGGGCGACGAACACCGGGGAGCTGTTTTTT
CASSYSWGATNTGELFF
>.|TRBJ2-3|TRBV9|TRBD2
TGTGCCAGCAGCGTAGGACTAGCGGGGGTGATAACAGATACGCAGTATTTT
CASSVGLAGVITDTQYF
>few|TRBJ1-2|TRBV7-9|TRBD1
TGTGCCTCGGGACAGGGGTATTTTCGGAACTATGGCTACACCTTC
CASGQGYFRNYGYTF
>.|TRBJ1-2|TRBV12-3/TRBV12-4|.
TGTGCCAGCAGTTTCCCTGGGTCTACAGCGGGCTATGGCTACACCTTC
CASSFPGSTAGYGYTF
>few|TRBJ2-2|TRBV7-9|.
TGTGCCAGCAGAGGGCCGCTGAACACCGGGGAGCTGTTTTTT
CASRGPLNTGELFF
>.|TRBJ1-5|TRBV12-3/TRBV12-4|.
TGTGCCAGCAGTTTAGAGGAGGTTCCGGTTAGCAATCAGCCCCAGCATTTT
CASSLEEVPVSNQPQHF